Listed below are T cell receptor beta chains from one sample, sequenced in a study of cytomegalovirus exposure and HLA in healthy donors. Sequencing used immunoSEQ multiplex PCR; TCRdb keeps in-frame clones, though not all of them. The repertoire holds some 170,000 clones, about three quarters seen once, with 6% to 7% in the top ten. The sample taken for sequencing was PBMCs. The receptors come from a man in his forties in good health and CMV-seropositive. The CDR3 runs from the conserved cysteine through the conserved F or W. A D gene is named only where the DNA matches it firmly. Rows may omit the clone size; those that give it use once, few, many or a size class.

- TRBJ2-3 TRBV5-8 - CASSTWTANTDTQYF TGTGCCAGCAGCACCTGGACAGCGAATACAGATACGCAGTATTTT
TRBD2 TRBJ2-7 TRBV4-2 - CASSQEQAGRYEQYF TGTGCCAGCAGCCAAGAGCAAGCGGGACGTTACGAGCAGTACTTC
- TRBJ2-5 TRBV6-5 - CASKIGEETQYF TGTGCCAGCAAGATCGGGGAAGAGACCCAGTACTTC
- TRBJ2-1 TRBV29-1 once CSVDLYAEQFF TGCAGCGTTGACCTCTATGCTGAGCAGTTCTTC
TRBD1 TRBJ2-2 TRBV4-1 - CASSQPSGDRRRSSGELFF TGCGCCAGCAGCCAACCCTCGGGGGACAGGAGGCGATCGTCCGGGGAGCTGTTTTTT
- TRBJ1-5 TRBV2 - CASEQGGNQPQHF TGTGCCAGCGAACAGGGAGGCAATCAGCCCCAGCATTTT
TRBD1 TRBJ2-5 TRBV7-2 few CASSSLGTGGKETQYF TGTGCCAGCAGCTCCCTAGGGACAGGAGGGAAAGAGACCCAGTACTTC
TRBD2 TRBJ2-7 TRBV11-3 - CASSLATSGRLGSYEQYF TGTGCCAGCAGCTTGGCGACTAGCGGGAGGTTGGGCTCCTACGAGCAGTACTTC
- TRBJ2-5 TRBV21-1 - CASTKGSQVQETQYF TGTGCCAGCACCAAAGGGTCGCAGGTCCAAGAGACCCAGTACTTC
TRBD2 TRBJ2-7 TRBV11-3 - CASSPSGMTYEQYF TGTGCCAGCAGCCCTAGCGGGATGACCTACGAGCAGTACTTC
TRBD2 TRBJ2-1 TRBV9 - CASSVGTSAGNEQFF TGTGCCAGCAGCGTAGGGACTAGCGCCGGCAATGAGCAGTTCTTC
- TRBJ2-5 TRBV13 - CASSLGQGLGAQYF TGTGCCAGCAGCTTAGGACAGGGATTAGGCGCCCAGTACTTC
TRBD2 TRBJ2-7 TRBV7-9 - CASGTPLGLAGEAYEQYF TGTGCCAGCGGAACTCCTTTGGGACTAGCGGGAGAAGCCTACGAGCAGTACTTC
- TRBJ2-3 TRBV7-9 - CASSLSPDTQYF TGTGCCAGCAGTCTTAGCCCAGATACGCAGTATTTT
- TRBJ1-2 TRBV11-2 - CASSLDRQDYGYTF TGTGCCAGCAGCTTAGATAGGCAGGACTATGGCTACACCTTC
TRBD2 TRBJ2-7 TRBV5-1 - CASSLGGSNEQYF TGCGCCAGCAGCTTGGGCGGGAGCAACGAGCAGTACTTC
- TRBJ1-1 TRBV19 - CASSILPRGNTEAFF TGTGCCAGTAGTATCTTGCCCCGGGGGAACACTGAAGCTTTCTTT
- TRBJ1-2 TRBV19 - CASSIAPAGGDYGYTF TGTGCCAGTAGTATAGCCCCGGCGGGCGGTGACTATGGCTACACCTTC
TRBD2 TRBJ2-7 TRBV11-3 - CASSATSGTLEQYF TGTGCCAGCAGCGCGACTAGCGGGACCCTCGAGCAGTACTTC
- TRBJ2-3 TRBV6-1 - CASSERASTDTQYF TGTGCCAGCAGCGAGCGGGCAAGCACAGATACGCAGTATTTT
- TRBJ2-5 TRBV5-1 - CASSQGTMSYLHQETQYF TGCGCCAGCAGCCAGGGGACAATGTCCTATTTACACCAAGAGACCCAGTACTTC
- TRBJ1-2 TRBV6-1 once CASSPGINYGYTF TGTGCCAGCAGCCCCGGTATTAACTATGGCTACACCTTC
- TRBJ2-7 TRBV10-3 - CAISERTDTYEQYF TGTGCCATCAGTGAGAGGACAGACACATACGAGCAGTACTTC
TRBD2 TRBJ2-1 TRBV7-6 - CASSLDRTSDHEQFF TGTGCCAGCAGCTTAGATAGGACTAGCGACCATGAGCAGTTCTTC
TRBD2 TRBJ2-2 TRBV15 - CATSRAPGGRELFF TGTGCCACCAGCAGAGCTCCGGGGGGAAGGGAGCTGTTTTTT
TRBD2 TRBJ2-4 TRBV7-6 - CASSRTSGHIQYF TGTGCCAGCAGCCGGACTAGCGGGCACATTCAGTACTTC
TRBD2 TRBJ2-7 TRBV28 - CASKSGTPYEQYF TGTGCCAGCAAAAGCGGGACCCCATACGAGCAGTACTTC
TRBD1 TRBJ2-3 TRBV7-2 - CASSSGGLLGTQYF TGTGCCAGCAGCTCAGGGGGCTTGCTAGGCACGCAGTATTTT
- TRBJ2-7 TRBV29-1 - CSVAWTFSYEQYF TGCAGCGTTGCCTGGACATTCTCCTACGAGCAGTACTTC
- TRBJ2-2 TRBV6-1 few CASSLGVTGELFF TGTGCCAGCAGCCTAGGGGTCACCGGGGAGCTGTTTTTT
TRBD1 TRBJ2-7 TRBV18 once CASSPAGGGEQYF TGTGCCAGCTCACCGGCAGGGGGCGGCGAGCAGTACTTC
TRBD1 TRBJ2-6 TRBV19 - CASSLRQGAFGANVLTF TGTGCCAGTAGCCTGAGACAGGGGGCCTTCGGGGCCAACGTCCTGACTTTC
- TRBJ2-1 TRBV5-1 - CASSLDSREKEQFF TGCGCCAGCAGCTTGGATTCCCGGGAAAAAGAGCAGTTCTTC
- TRBJ2-7 TRBV5-1 - CASSLEAGVYYEQYF TGCGCCAGCAGCTTGGAGGCAGGGGTTTACTACGAGCAGTACTTC
- TRBJ2-7 TRBV6-1 - CASSEVPRNPVGEQYF TGTGCCAGCAGTGAAGTCCCCCGTAATCCAGTTGGCGAGCAGTACTTC
TRBD1 TRBJ2-2 TRBV5-1 - CASSLEGQGARELFF TGCGCCAGCAGCTTGGAAGGACAGGGGGCTCGGGAGCTGTTTTTT
- TRBJ2-1 TRBV27 - CASSIIGDEQFF TGTGCCAGCAGTATAATAGGGGATGAGCAGTTCTTC
TRBD2 TRBJ2-1 TRBV2 - CASAIAGGLYNEQFF TGTGCCAGCGCGATAGCGGGAGGTCTCTACAATGAGCAGTTCTTC
- TRBJ1-6 TRBV9 few CASSPGQTNSPLHF TGTGCCAGCAGTCCGGGACAAACGAATTCACCCCTCCACTTT
TRBD1 TRBJ2-3 TRBV7-9 - CASSPRTGTSTDTQYF TGTGCCAGCAGCCCGAGGACAGGCACTAGCACAGATACGCAGTATTTT
- TRBJ2-5 TRBV6-1 once CASSEVQVETQYF TGTGCCAGCAGTGAGGTTCAGGTGGAGACCCAGTACTTC
- TRBJ1-1 TRBV25-1 - CASREGGGMNTEAFF TGTGCCAGCAGGGAAGGGGGAGGGATGAACACTGAAGCTTTCTTT
- TRBJ1-1 TRBV28 - CASVDRRGTNTEAFF TGTGCCAGCGTCGACCGTAGGGGGACGAACACTGAAGCTTTCTTT
TRBD1 TRBJ1-1 TRBV28 - CASSSGQGNTEAFF TGTGCCAGCAGTTCAGGACAGGGGAACACTGAAGCTTTCTTT
- TRBJ2-7 TRBV20-1 - CSVTHSGEQYF TGCAGTGTCACTCATTCTGGCGAGCAGTACTTC
- TRBJ2-7 TRBV2 - CASSEGAISYEQYF TGTGCCAGCAGCGAGGGAGCTATCTCTTACGAGCAGTACTTC
TRBD2 TRBJ2-3 TRBV6-4 once CASSETAGGTDTQYF TGTGCCAGCAGTGAAACGGCGGGAGGGACAGATACGCAGTATTTT
- TRBJ1-2 TRBV19 once CASSMTQGKSDGYTF TGTGCCAGTAGTATGACTCAGGGCAAGAGCGATGGCTACACCTTC
TRBD1 TRBJ2-7 TRBV5-5 - CASSPGTGDYEQYF TGTGCCAGCAGCCCCGGGACAGGGGACTACGAGCAGTACTTC
TRBD1 TRBJ2-3 TRBV7-3 - CASSAGQGVDTQYF TGTGCCAGCAGCGCAGGACAGGGAGTGGATACGCAGTATTTT
TRBD1 TRBJ2-4 TRBV7-2 few CASSGQGAGNSQYF TGTGCCAGCAGCGGACAGGGGGCCGGAAACAGTCAGTACTTC